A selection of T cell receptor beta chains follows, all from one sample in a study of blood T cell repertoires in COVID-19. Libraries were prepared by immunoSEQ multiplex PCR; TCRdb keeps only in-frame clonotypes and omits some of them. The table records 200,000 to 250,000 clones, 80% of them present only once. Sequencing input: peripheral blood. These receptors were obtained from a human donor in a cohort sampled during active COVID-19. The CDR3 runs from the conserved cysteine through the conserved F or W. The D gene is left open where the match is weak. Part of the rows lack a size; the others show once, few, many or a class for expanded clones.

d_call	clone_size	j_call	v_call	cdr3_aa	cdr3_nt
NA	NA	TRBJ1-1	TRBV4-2	CASSQAWRGEKPEAFF	TGTGCCAGCAGCCAGGCTTGGAGGGGCGAGAAACCCGAAGCTTTCTTT
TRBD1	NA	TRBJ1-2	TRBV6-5	CASRGTALSYGYTF	TGTGCCAGCAGAGGGACAGCCCTGTCATATGGCTACACCTTC
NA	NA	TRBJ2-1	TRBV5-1	CASSFQDRYNEQFF	TGCGCCAGCAGCTTCCAAGACAGGTACAATGAGCAGTTCTTC
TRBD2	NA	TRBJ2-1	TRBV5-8	CASTKGLANEQFF	TGTGCCAGCACCAAGGGACTAGCAAATGAGCAGTTCTTC
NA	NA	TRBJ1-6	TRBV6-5	CASSRTYTYNSPLHF	TGTGCCAGCAGTCGGACTTATACCTATAATTCACCCCTCCACTTT
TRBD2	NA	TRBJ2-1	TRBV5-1	CASSPTGGPVRNEQFF	TGCGCCAGCAGCCCAACGGGGGGGCCAGTTAGGAATGAGCAGTTCTTC
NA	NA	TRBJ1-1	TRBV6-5	CASRAGYTEAFF	TGTGCCAGCAGGGCAGGGTACACTGAAGCTTTCTTT
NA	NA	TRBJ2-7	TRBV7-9	CASSLGSRSYEQYF	TGTGCCAGCAGCTTAGGCAGCAGGTCCTACGAGCAGTACTTC
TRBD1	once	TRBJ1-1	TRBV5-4	CASSFIGGPEAFF	TGTGCCAGCAGCTTTATAGGGGGCCCTGAAGCTTTCTTT
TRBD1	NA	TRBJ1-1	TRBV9	CASSPGQGQEAFF	TGTGCCAGCAGCCCCGGACAGGGCCAAGAAGCTTTCTTT
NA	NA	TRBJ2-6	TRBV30	CASHIRSGANVLTF	TGTGCCTCACACATTCGATCTGGGGCCAACGTCCTGACTTTC
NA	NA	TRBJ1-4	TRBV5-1	CASSLGIGGSNEKLFF	TGCGCCAGCAGCTTGGGAATCGGGGGGTCCAATGAAAAACTGTTTTTT
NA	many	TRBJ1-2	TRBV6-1	CASSEATGIYGYTF	TGTGCCAGCAGTGAAGCGACCGGGATCTATGGCTACACCTTC
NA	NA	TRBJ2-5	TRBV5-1	CASSLGSGRGRDLGYF	TGCGCCAGCAGCTTGGGCTCGGGCAGGGGACGTGATTTGGGATACTTC
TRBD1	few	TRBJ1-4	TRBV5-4	CASSAKTGPEKLFF	TGTGCCAGCAGCGCCAAGACAGGGCCTGAAAAACTGTTTTTT
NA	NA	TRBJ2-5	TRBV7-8	CASSLLGETQYF	TGTGCCAGCAGCTTACTCGGAGAGACCCAGTACTTC
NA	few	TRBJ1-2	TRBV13	CASSLGTANYGYTF	TGTGCCAGCAGCCTAGGCACAGCAAACTATGGCTACACCTTC
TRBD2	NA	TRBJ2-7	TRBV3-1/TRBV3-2	CASSYSGSSYEQYF	TGTGCCAGCAGCTATAGCGGGAGCTCCTACGAGCAGTACTTC
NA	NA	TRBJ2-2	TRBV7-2	CASSLAGANTGELFF	TGTGCCAGCAGCTTAGCCGGGGCGAACACCGGGGAGCTGTTTTTT
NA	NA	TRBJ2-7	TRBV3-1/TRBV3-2	CASSRFPGLGDEQYF	TGTGCCAGCAGCAGATTTCCGGGACTGGGAGACGAGCAGTACTTC
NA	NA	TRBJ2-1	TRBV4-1	CASSQSMAEISYNEQFF	TGCGCCAGCAGCCAATCTATGGCGGAGATCTCCTACAATGAGCAGTTCTTC
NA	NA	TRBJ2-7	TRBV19	CASSLQVNSYEQYF	TGTGCCAGTAGTCTACAGGTAAATTCCTACGAGCAGTACTTC
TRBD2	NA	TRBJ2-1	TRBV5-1	CASSMGTSGDNEQFF	TGCGCCAGCAGCATGGGGACTAGCGGGGACAATGAGCAGTTCTTC
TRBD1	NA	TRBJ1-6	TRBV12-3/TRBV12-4	CASLQGTGSPLHF	TGTGCCAGCCTTCAGGGGACAGGTTCACCCCTCCACTTT
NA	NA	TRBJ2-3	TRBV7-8	CASSLYTDTQYF	TGTGCCAGCAGCCTCTACACAGATACGCAGTATTTT
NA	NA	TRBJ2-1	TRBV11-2	CASSLVPSGEVYNEQFF	TGTGCCAGCAGCTTAGTACCCTCCGGCGAGGTATACAATGAGCAGTTCTTC
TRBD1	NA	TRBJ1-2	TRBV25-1	CASSVIGQGVDYGYTF	TGTGCCAGCAGTGTCATCGGACAGGGGGTAGATTATGGCTACACCTTC
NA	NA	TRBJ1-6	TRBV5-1	CASSLDHYSPLHF	TGCGCCAGCAGCTTGGATCATTATTCACCCCTCCACTTT
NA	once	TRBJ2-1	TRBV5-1	CASSLEIRDIYNEQFF	TGCGCCAGCAGCTTGGAAATCCGGGACATTTACAATGAGCAGTTCTTC
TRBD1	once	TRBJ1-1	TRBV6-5	CASSHRGPWNTEAFF	TGTGCCAGCAGTCACAGGGGGCCTTGGAACACTGAAGCTTTCTTT
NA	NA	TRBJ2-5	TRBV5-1	CASSLARGHPLKETQYF	TGCGCCAGCAGCTTGGCCAGAGGACACCCTCTTAAAGAGACCCAGTACTTC
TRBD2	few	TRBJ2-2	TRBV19	CASKGLVPGELFF	TGTGCCAGTAAGGGACTAGTTCCCGGGGAGCTGTTTTTT
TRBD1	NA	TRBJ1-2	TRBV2	CASSGDRGNGYTF	TGTGCCAGCAGTGGGGACAGGGGGAATGGCTACACCTTC
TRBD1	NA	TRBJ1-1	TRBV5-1	CASSATGGANEAFF	TGCGCCAGCAGCGCCACAGGGGGCGCGAATGAAGCTTTCTTT
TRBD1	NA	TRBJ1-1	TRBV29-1	CSVEPGQGLNTEAFF	TGCAGCGTTGAACCTGGACAGGGGCTGAACACTGAAGCTTTCTTT
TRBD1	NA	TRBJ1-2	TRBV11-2	CASSLEPGQGSVYTF	TGTGCCAGCAGCTTAGAACCGGGACAGGGAAGCGTCTACACCTTC
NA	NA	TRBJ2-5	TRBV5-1	CASSLSETQYF	TGCGCCAGCAGCTTATCGGAGACCCAGTACTTC
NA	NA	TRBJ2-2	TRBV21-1	CASSALSGTNTGELFF	TGTGCCAGCAGCGCATTGAGCGGGACGAACACCGGGGAGCTGTTTTTT
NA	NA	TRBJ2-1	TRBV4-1	CASSSPLVSTEQFF	TGCGCCAGCAGCTCACCGCTAGTTTCGACTGAGCAGTTCTTC
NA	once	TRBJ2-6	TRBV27	CASSLSIGSWRLPGANVLTF	TGTGCCAGCAGTTTATCGATAGGCAGCTGGCGACTTCCTGGGGCCAACGTCCTGACTTTC
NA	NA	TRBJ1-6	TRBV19	CASSPGGERNSPLHF	TGTGCCAGTAGTCCTGGGGGGGAGAGAAATTCACCCCTCCACTTT
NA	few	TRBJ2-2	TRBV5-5	CASSSQGSGELFF	TGTGCCAGCAGCTCCCAGGGTTCCGGGGAGCTGTTTTTT
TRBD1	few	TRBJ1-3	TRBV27	CASRRQGRNTIYF	TGTGCCAGCAGAAGACAGGGGAGGAACACCATATATTTT
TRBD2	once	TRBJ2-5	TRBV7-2	CASTETSGGYQETQYF	TGTGCCAGCACCGAAACTAGCGGGGGGTACCAAGAGACCCAGTACTTC
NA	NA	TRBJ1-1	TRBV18	CASSPAGGYVNTEAFF	TGTGCCAGCTCACCGGCGGGCGGATACGTTAACACTGAAGCTTTCTTT
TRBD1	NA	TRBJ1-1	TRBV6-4	CASSGWTGEAFF	TGTGCCAGCAGTGGTTGGACAGGGGAAGCTTTCTTT
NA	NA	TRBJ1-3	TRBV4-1	CASSQDRDTGNTIYF	TGCGCCAGCAGCCAGGACCGGGACACTGGAAACACCATATATTTT
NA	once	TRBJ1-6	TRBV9	CASSAGGSPLHF	TGTGCCAGCAGCGCCGGGGGTTCACCCCTCCACTTT
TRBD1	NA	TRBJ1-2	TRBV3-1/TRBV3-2	CASSLTGSDGYTF	TGTGCCAGCAGCCTGACAGGGTCCGATGGCTACACCTTC
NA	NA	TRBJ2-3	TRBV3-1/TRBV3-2	CASSQEYRAQYF	TGTGCCAGCAGCCAAGAATACAGGGCGCAGTATTTT
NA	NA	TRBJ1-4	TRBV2	CASREGGINEKLFF	TGTGCCAGCAGGGAGGGTGGGATTAATGAAAAACTGTTTTTT
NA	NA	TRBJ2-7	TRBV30	CAWSRDNSEQYF	TGTGCCTGGAGTCGGGACAATTCCGAGCAGTACTTC
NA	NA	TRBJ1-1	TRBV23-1	CASSTRQSMNTEAFF	TGCGCCAGCAGTACCCGACAGAGTATGAACACTGAAGCTTTCTTT
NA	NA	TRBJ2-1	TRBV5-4	CASSLFASSSYNEQFF	TGTGCCAGCAGCTTGTTCGCCTCTAGCTCCTACAATGAGCAGTTCTTC
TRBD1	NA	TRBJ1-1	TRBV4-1	CASSPNTGANTEAFF	TGCGCCAGCAGCCCTAACACAGGGGCGAACACTGAAGCTTTCTTT
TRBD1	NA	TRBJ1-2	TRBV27	CASSPGQLIANYGYTF	TGTGCCAGCAGCCCGGGACAGCTAATAGCTAACTATGGCTACACCTTC
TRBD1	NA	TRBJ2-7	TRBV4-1	CASSPIQGDEQYF	TGCGCCAGCAGCCCGATTCAGGGGGACGAGCAGTACTTC